One T cell receptor beta chain is described in this entry. This clonotype has at least ten counts. Its antigen is not yet known. No base quality values were provided; no much bigger clone lies one nucleotide off. Lymph node samples were obtained from the axillary draining lymph nodes of breast cancer patients. TCRdb shows the sequencer as Illumina HiSeq 2000. TCR beta chain libraries were generated through multiplex PCR amplification. The amplified TCR beta chain products were analyzed by high-throughput sequencing. In-frame beta chains were kept once TCRdb had trimmed the public reads at Q25 with fastp and called clones with MiXCR. Rows matching on CDR3 protein sequence are summarized as one entry with the most common DNA and genes. The sample has 200,000 to 300,000 distinct CDR3 sequences on record, about 30% of them singletons. Roughly 1.1% of the sample goes to the ten largest clones. The germline V gene (reference sequence) provides CDR1 LNHNV and CDR2 YYDKDF. V has 3 bases trimmed and J has 5 bases trimmed; junction bases matching no gene number 16. The CDR3 covers 18 residues, taking in both the cysteine and the phenylalanine. Of all the DNA, just the CDR3 is kept, 54 bases in frame from base 1.

The data derive from a study of breast tumors, draining lymph nodes, adjacent tissues (TCRdb year 2016). The study in broad terms: In breast cancer patients, the study compared the TCR beta repertoires of tumor, adjacent nontumor tissue and axillary lymph nodes. In human breast cancer, the study set out to assess how tumor, surrounding tissue and draining lymph node repertoires relate to one another and whether T cells might be exchanged between them. What the research found in general, with its limitations: Rather than being directly demonstrated, the conclusion that tumor T cells originate in lymph nodes was presented as consistent with a hypothesis. The data were judged consistent with most tumor T cells deriving from the lymph node and then expanding within tumor tissue. Tumors showed preferential V and J gene usage, and their T-cell repertoire diversity fell below that of lymph nodes yet above that of nontumor tissue. The similarity between tumor and nontumor tissue repertoires was significantly greater in luminal-like breast cancer than in basal-like breast cancer.

This sequence originates from a female donor with breast cancer. Some clones in this sample may be carry-over from other donors' samples. The sequenced sample consisted of axillary lymph node tissue. The chain is encoded by TRBV15 joined to TRBJ2-5, and 9 junction bases match TRBD1. The CDR3 protein is CATSSGRGTGSGLETQYF. The DNA sequence is given as TGTGCCACCAGCAGCGGTCGGGGGACAGGGTCGGGGTTGGAGACCCAGTACTTC.